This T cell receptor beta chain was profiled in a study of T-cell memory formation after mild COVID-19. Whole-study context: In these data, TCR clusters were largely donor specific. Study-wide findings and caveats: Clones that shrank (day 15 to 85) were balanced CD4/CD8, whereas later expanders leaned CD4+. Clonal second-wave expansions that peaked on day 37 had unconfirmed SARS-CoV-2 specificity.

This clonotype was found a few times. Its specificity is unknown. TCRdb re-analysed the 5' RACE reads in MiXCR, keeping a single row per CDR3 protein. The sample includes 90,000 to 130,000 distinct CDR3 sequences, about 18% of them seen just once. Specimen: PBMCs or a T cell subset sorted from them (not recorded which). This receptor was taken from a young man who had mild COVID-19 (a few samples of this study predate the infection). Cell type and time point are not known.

The CDR3 sequence: CASSLNAAWQFF. In DNA form, the CDR3 reads TGTGCCAGCAGCTTAAATGCGGCTTGGCAGTTCTTC. V usage is TRBV7-9 and J usage is TRBJ2-1; D unresolved. V lost 2 bases and J lost 12, with 11 bases in between. The CDR3 contains 12 residues. The germline gives CDR1 SEHNR, CDR2 FQNEAQ (reference sequence).